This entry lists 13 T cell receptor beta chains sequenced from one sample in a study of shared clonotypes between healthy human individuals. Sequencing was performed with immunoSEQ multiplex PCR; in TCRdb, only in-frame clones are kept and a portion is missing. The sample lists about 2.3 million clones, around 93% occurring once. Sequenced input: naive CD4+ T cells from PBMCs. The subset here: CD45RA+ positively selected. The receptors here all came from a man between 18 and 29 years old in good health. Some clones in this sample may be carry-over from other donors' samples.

CDR3 bases: TGTGCCAGCTCACCACACAGGGCCGCCTACGAGCAGTACTTC. It yields the protein CASSPHRAAYEQYF. The chain employs TRBV18 and TRBJ2-7; possibly TRBD1 for D (6 bases). V lost 1 base and J lost 2, with 9 bases in between. Germline CDR1 is KGHSH and CDR2 is LQKENI. The CDR3 extends over 14 amino acids.

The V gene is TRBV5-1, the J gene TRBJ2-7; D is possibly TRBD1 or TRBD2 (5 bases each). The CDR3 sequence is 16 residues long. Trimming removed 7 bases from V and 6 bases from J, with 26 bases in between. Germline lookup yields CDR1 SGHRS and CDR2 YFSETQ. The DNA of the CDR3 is TGCGCCAGCTCCAGGGCCCAGGTGGGAGAGGAAGGCGAGCAGTACTTC. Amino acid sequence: CASSRAQVGEEGEQYF.

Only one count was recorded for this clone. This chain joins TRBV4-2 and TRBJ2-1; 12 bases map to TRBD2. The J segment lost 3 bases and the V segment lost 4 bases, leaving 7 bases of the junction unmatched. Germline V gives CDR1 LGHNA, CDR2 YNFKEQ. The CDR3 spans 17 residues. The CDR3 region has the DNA TGTGCCAGCAGCCGGCTAGCGGGAGGGCCCCTCTACAATGAGCAGTTCTTC. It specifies CASSRLAGGPLYNEQFF.

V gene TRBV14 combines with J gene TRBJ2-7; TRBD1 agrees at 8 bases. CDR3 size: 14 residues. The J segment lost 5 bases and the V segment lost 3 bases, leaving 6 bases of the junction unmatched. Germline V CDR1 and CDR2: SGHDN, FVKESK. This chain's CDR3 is CASSHQMTGDEQYF. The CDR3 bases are TGTGCCAGCAGCCACCAAATGACAGGGGACGAGCAGTACTTC.

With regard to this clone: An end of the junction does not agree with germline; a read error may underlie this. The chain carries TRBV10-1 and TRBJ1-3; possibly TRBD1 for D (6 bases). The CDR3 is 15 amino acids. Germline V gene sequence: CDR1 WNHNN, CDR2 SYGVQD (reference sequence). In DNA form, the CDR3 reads TGCGCCAGGGGGGCGGAGGAATATTCTGGAACCACCATATATTTT. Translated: CARGAEEYSGTTIYF.

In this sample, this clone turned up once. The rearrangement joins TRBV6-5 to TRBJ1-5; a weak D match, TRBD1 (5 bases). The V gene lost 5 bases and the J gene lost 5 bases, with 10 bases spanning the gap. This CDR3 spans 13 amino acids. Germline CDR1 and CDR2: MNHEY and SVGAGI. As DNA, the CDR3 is TGTGCCAGCAGTATAACAGGAGATCAGCCCCAGCATTTT. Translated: CASSITGDQPQHF.

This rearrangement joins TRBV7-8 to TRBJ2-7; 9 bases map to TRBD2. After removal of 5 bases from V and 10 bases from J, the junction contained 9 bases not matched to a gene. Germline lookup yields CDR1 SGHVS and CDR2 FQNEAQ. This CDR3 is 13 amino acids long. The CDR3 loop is CASSLPGLAGQYF. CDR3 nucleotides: TGTGCCAGCAGCCTACCGGGACTAGCAGGACAGTACTTC. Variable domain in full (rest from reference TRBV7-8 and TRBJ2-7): GAGVSQSPRYKVAKRGQDVALRCDPISGHVSLFWYQQALGQGPEFLTYFQNEAQLDKSGLPSDRFFAERPEGSVSTLKIQRTQQEDSAVYLCASSLPGLAGQYFGPGTRLTVT.

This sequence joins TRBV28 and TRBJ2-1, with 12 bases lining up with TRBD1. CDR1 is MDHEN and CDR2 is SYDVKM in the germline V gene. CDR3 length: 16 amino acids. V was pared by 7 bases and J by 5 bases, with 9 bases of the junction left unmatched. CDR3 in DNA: TGTGCCAGCAATAGTCCGGGACAGGGGGCGCACAATGAGCAGTTCTTC. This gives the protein CASNSPGQGAHNEQFF.

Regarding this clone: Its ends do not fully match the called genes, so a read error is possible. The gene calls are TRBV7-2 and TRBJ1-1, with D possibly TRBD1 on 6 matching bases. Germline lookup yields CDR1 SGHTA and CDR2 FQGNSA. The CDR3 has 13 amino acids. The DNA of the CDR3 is TGTGCCAGCAGTTTAGGACAGTTTTCTGAAGCTTTCTTT. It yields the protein CASSLGQFSEAFF.

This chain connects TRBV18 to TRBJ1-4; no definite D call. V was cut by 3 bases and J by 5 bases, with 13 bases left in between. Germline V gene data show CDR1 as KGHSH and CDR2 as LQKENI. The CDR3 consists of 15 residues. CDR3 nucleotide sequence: TGTGCCAGCTCACCCTCAAGAACGACGAATGAAAAACTGTTTTTT. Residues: CASSPSRTTNEKLFF. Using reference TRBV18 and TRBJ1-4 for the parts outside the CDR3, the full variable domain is NAGVMQNPRHLVRRRGQEARLRCSPMKGHSHVYWYRQLPEEGLKFMVYLQKENIIDESGMPKERFSAEFPKEGPSILRIQQVVRGDSAAYFCASSPSRTTNEKLFFGSGTQLSVL.

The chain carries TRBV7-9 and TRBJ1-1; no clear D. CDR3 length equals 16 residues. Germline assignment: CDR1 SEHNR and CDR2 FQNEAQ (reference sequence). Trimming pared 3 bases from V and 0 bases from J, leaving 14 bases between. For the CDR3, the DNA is TGTGCCAGCAGCTTTTATCCAGTTACAATGAACACTGAAGCTTTCTTT. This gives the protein CASSFYPVTMNTEAFF.

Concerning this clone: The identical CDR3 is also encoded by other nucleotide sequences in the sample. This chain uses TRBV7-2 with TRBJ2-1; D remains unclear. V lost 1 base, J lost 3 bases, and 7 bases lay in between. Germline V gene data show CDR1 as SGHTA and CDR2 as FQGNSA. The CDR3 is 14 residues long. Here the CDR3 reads CASSLGSYYNEQFF. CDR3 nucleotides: TGTGCCAGCAGCTTAGGGTCGTACTACAATGAGCAGTTCTTC.

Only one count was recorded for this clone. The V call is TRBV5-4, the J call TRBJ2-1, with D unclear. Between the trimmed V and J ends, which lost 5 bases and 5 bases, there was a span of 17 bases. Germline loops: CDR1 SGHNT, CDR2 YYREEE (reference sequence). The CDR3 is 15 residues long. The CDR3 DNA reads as TGTGCCAGCAGTCCGGGTGGAGCTTTGAACAATGAGCAGTTCTTC. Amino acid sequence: CASSPGGALNNEQFF.